This T cell receptor (beta chain) was identified during a study of T cells expressing NK-cell markers. A note on this clonotype: Its antigen is undetermined.

Broader study findings: Once again these clonotypes came out on top in the CD3+CD56-NKG2C+ fraction of several donors. Roughly six donors had dominant NKG2C+ clonotypes that comprised roughly 1.0-7.0% of their CD8+ T cells.

The CDR3 is made up of 16 amino acids. The authors generated TCR beta cDNA through 5'RACE template switching with UMIs. One entry per CDR3 protein, without DNA, is what TCRdb gives after re-calling the 5' RACE reads. In total, the table holds 500,000 to 700,000 distinct CDR3 sequences. This receptor was taken from a man aged 18 to 30 in good health. The source material was blood T cells: a sorted CD56 or NKG2C T cell subset, CD4+ or CD8+ T cells, or bulk PBMC T cells (not recorded which). J is TRBJ2-1 and V is TRBV21-1; TCRdb names TRBD2, which stays unverified in the absence of DNA. TRBV21-1 counts as a pseudogene. The CDR3 protein is CASSISGTSGFNEQFF.